Following are 18 T cell receptor beta chains from one sample sequenced in a study of tumor and adjacent non-tumor tissue in lung cancer. RNA was extracted from bulk tissue without any cell sorting. The normal lung tissue was taken more than 3 cm from the tumor edge. TCRbeta libraries were built with three rounds of nested PCR, modified from ARM-PCR. From the multiplex PCR reads, TCRdb called clonotypes with MiXCR, one entry per CDR3 protein. The sample has tens of thousands of distinct CDR3 sequences, around 70% seen once. Sequencing used distant non-tumor lung tissue. Receptors were obtained from a woman aged 45-60 years with non-small cell lung cancer.

The genes are TRBV7-9 and TRBJ2-5; D not resolved. Trimming stripped 3 bases from V and 3 bases from J, with 5 bases between. The germline gives CDR1 SEHNR, CDR2 FQNEAQ (reference sequence). This CDR3 is built from 12 residues. Here the CDR3 reads CASSFIKETQYF. CDR3 nucleotide sequence: TGTGCCAGCAGCTTCATCAAAGAGACCCAGTACTTC. Complete variable domain (other parts from reference TRBV7-9 and TRBJ2-5): DTGVSQNPRHKITKRGQNVTFRCDPISEHNRLYWYRQTLGQGPEFLTYFQNEAQLEKSRLLSDRFSAERPKGSFSTLEIQRTEQGDSAMYLCASSFIKETQYFGPGTRLLVL.

The chain has TRBV11-2 and TRBJ2-7; TRBD1 might be the D (6 bases). The CDR3 consists of 14 residues. Per germline, CDR1 SGHAT and CDR2 FQNNGV. V dropped 7 bases and J dropped 6 bases, with 19 bases sitting between them. CDR3 loop: CASNLNRDGIEQYF. The CDR3 DNA reads as TGTGCCAGCAATTTAAACAGGGATGGTATCGAGCAGTACTTC.

Concerning this clonotype itself: This may be a read error, as it is one base from a much larger clone. The CDR3 end shows no conserved phenylalanine or tryptophan, and so a read error is likely. The J gene is TRBJ2-1, the V gene TRBV10-3; 9 bases match TRBD2. The CDR3 is 18 residues long. CDR1 and CDR2 (germline): ENHRY, SYGVKD. With 4 bases clipped from V and 3 bases from J, the junction kept 13 bases outside the gene matches. The CDR3 spells CAISGIETAGGNYNEQFL. The CDR3 DNA sequence: TGTGCCATCAGTGGGATTGAGACGGCGGGAGGGAACTACAATGAGCAGTTCCTC.

A note on this clonotype: This may arise from a read error, as a much more abundant clone is one base away. This chain joins TRBV11-3 and TRBJ2-5, with D possibly matching TRBD2 (5 bases). The germline V gene has CDR1 SGHNT and CDR2 YENEEA. This CDR3 has 13 residues. For the CDR3, the DNA is TGTGCCAGCAGCCGAGGGCAACAAGAGACCCACTACTTC. Translated: CASSRGQQETHYF. Supplemented by reference TRBV11-3 and TRBJ2-5, the full variable domain reads EAGVVQSPRYKIIEKKQPVAFWCNPISGHNTLYWYLQNLGQGPELLIRYENEEAVDDSQLPKDRFSAERLKGVDSTLKIQPAELGDSAVYLCASSRGQQETHYFGPGTRLLVL.

On this clonotype: This may arise from a read error, as a much more abundant clone is one base away. The V call is TRBV6-1, the J call TRBJ2-7, with 12 bases identical to TRBD2. V shed 4 bases and J 6 bases; nucleotides not matched to a gene: 13. The CDR3 has 17 amino acids. The V gene's germline CDR1 is MNHNS and CDR2 SASEGT. The CDR3: CASSVGLAGRGLFEQYF. The CDR3 nucleotides are TGTGCCAGCAGTGTTGGACTAGCGGGAAGGGGATTATTCGAGCAGTACTTC.

As concerns this clonotype: One base away lies a much larger clone, so this may be a sequencing read error. The chain has TRBV20-1 and TRBJ1-1, with TRBD1 as a possible D gene (5 bases). The CDR3 runs to 14 residues. Trimming removed 3 bases at V and 3 bases at J, with 14 bases between. CDR1 is DFQATT, CDR2 SNEGSKA, per germline (reference sequence). This chain's CDR3 is CSASRWGEDTEAFF. Written as DNA, the CDR3 is TGCAGTGCTAGCAGGTGGGGGGAGGACACTGAAGCTTTCTTT.

Note on this clonotype: One end of the junction does not line up with germline, which may come from a read error. The chain combines TRBV28 with TRBJ2-7; 7 bases map to TRBD2. From germline, CDR1 is MDHEN and CDR2 SYDVKM. This CDR3 is built from 15 residues. CDR3 in DNA: TGTGCCAGCAGTTTAGCGGGAGCTAGCTCCTACGAGCACCACTTC. Translating it yields CASSLAGASSYEHHF.

The chain combines TRBV28 with TRBJ1-6; no definite D call. The CDR3 is 12 amino acids. Trimming shortened V by 11 bases and J by 7 bases, and 12 bases separated the two germline ends. The germline gives CDR1 MDHEN, CDR2 SYDVKM. CDR3: CASLNTNSPLHF. In DNA form, the CDR3 reads TGTGCCTCCCTTAATACCAATTCACCCCTCCACTTT.

Remarks on this clonotype: At one of its ends the junction is not consistent with the germline gene, which may arise from a read error. The chain employs TRBV7-9 and TRBJ2-1; TRBD2 aligns across 9 bases. Germline CDR1 and CDR2: SEHNR and FQNEAQ (reference sequence). This CDR3 region has 19 residues. CDR3 DNA sequence: TGTGTCAGCAGCTTAAGAGGGTGTAGCGGGAGTTTTAGGGGCAATGAGCAGTTCTTC. Translating it yields CVSSLRGCSGSFRGNEQFF.

On this clonotype itself: An end of the junction differs from the germline gene, which may be a read error. V usage is TRBV5-5 and J usage is TRBJ2-7; 12 nucleotides agree with TRBD2. Germline-derived CDR1 and CDR2 are SGHKS and YYEKEE (reference sequence). The CDR3 loop spans 16 amino acids. CDR3 in DNA: TGTGCCAGCGGCTTCCGGACTAGCGGGATTTCGGTAGAACAGTACTTC. Protein sequence: CASGFRTSGISVEQYF. Full variable domain (rest looked up from reference TRBV5-5 and TRBJ2-7): DAGVTQSPTHLIKTRGQQVTLRCSPISGHKSVSWYQQVLGQGPQFIFQYYEKEERGRGNFPDRFSARQFPNYSSELNVNALLLGDSALYLCASGFRTSGISVEQYFGPGTRLTVT.

The chain combines TRBV11-2 with TRBJ1-6; D gene unclear. The V gene's germline CDR1 is SGHAT and CDR2 FQNNGV. Trimming took off 7 bases at V and 5 bases at J, with 6 bases between the two ends. CDR3 length: 12 amino acids. The CDR3 DNA is TGTGCCAGCAACTCTAATAATTCACCCCTCCACTTT. As protein: CASNSNNSPLHF.

This clonotype turned up a few times. One junction end disagrees with the germline gene, perhaps due to a read error. V and J are TRBV11-2 and TRBJ2-1; no clear D gene. Germline V gene sequence: CDR1 SGHAT, CDR2 FQNNGV. The CDR3 totals 14 residues. The CDR3 nucleotides are TGTGTCAGCAGCTTCATAGCCCAATACGATGAGCAGTTCTTC. It yields the protein CVSSFIAQYDEQFF.

This clonotype was observed a single time. This sequence joins TRBV6-1 and TRBJ1-1; maybe TRBD1 (6 bases). Trimming removed 2 bases at V and 7 bases at J, with 14 bases between. This CDR3 comprises 14 residues. Germline V lookup: CDR1 MNHNS, CDR2 SASEGT. DNA of the CDR3: TGTGCCAGCAGTGAAATCGGCAGGGGAATTGAAGCTTTCTTT. Its translation is CASSEIGRGIEAFF.

The chain couples TRBV12-3 or TRBV12-4 to TRBJ1-5, with D possibly TRBD1 on 6 matching bases. The CDR3 runs 14 residues. The V gene lost 8 bases and the J gene lost 4 bases, with 15 bases spanning the gap. CDR3 region: CASGDTGRNQPQHF. The CDR3 bases are TGTGCCAGCGGTGATACAGGGCGTAATCAGCCCCAGCATTTT.

A remark on this clonotype: The germline gene is not matched at one end of the junction; a read error may be the cause. The rearrangement links TRBV11-2 to TRBJ2-1; D might be TRBD1 or TRBD2, each matching 5 bases. Germline V CDR1 and CDR2: SGHAT, FQNNGV. The CDR3 length is 16 residues. The CDR3 DNA reads TGTGCCAGCAGGTCACGCTCATGGGCCTCGCTGGGGGAGCGGTTCTTC. It translates to CASRSRSWASLGERFF.

This clonotype was counted ten times or more. CDR3: CSAPSENRANGNIQYF. The CDR3 coding sequence is TGCAGTGCCCCTTCGGAGAACCGGGCGAACGGGAACATTCAGTACTTC. J is TRBJ2-4 and V is TRBV20-1; no definite D call. The CDR3 has 16 amino acids. The germline V and J ends were trimmed by 6 bases and 7 bases, with 25 bases remaining between them. From germline, CDR1 is DFQATT and CDR2 SNEGSKA (reference sequence).

About this clonotype: The junction departs from the called germline gene at one end, perhaps through a read error. V usage is TRBV4-1 and J usage is TRBJ1-2; 8 bases are shared with TRBD1. The germline V gene encodes CDR1 MGHRA and CDR2 YSYEKL. The CDR3 length is 16 residues. The CDR3 DNA follows: TGCGCCAGCAGCCAAGATCTGTACAGGGGGAACTATAGCTACGCCTTC. Amino acids: CASSQDLYRGNYSYAF.

In the case of this clonotype: Compared with germline, one end of the junction differs, possibly owing to a read error. The chain links TRBV6-2 or TRBV6-3 to TRBJ1-2; the D gene is possibly TRBD1 (6 bases). This CDR3 is built from 14 residues. Germline CDR1 and CDR2: MNHEY and SVGEGT. The CDR3: CASSRGQRQGGYAF. In DNA form, the CDR3 reads TGTGCCAGCAGCCGCGGACAGAGGCAGGGTGGCTACGCCTTC.